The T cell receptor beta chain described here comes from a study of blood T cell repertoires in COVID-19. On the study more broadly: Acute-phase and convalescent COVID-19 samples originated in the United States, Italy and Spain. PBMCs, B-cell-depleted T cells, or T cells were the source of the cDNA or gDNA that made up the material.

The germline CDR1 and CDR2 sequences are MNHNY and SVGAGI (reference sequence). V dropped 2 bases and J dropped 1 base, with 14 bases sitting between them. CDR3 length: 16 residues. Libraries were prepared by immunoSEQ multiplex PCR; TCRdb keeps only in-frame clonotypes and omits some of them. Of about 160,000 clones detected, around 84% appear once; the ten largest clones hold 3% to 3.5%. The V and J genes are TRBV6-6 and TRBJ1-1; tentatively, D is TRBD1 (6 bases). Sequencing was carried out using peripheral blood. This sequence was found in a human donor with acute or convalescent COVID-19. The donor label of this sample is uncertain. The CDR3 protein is CASSYDTGKGNTEAFF. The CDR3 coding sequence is TGTGCCAGCAGTTACGACACAGGGAAGGGGAACACTGAAGCTTTCTTT.